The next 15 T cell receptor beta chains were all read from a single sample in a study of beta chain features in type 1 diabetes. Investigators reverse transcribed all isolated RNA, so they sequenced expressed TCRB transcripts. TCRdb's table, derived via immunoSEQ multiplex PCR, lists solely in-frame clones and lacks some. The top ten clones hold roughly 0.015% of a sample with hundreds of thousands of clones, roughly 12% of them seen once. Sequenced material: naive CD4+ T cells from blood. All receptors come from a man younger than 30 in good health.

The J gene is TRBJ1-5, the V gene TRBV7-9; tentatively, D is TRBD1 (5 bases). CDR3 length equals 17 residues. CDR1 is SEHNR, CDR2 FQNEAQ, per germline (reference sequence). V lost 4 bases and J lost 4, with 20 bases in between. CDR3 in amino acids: CASSSGTWRGRNQPQHF. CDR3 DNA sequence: TGTGCCAGCAGCTCCGGGACGTGGAGGGGTCGTAATCAGCCCCAGCATTTT.

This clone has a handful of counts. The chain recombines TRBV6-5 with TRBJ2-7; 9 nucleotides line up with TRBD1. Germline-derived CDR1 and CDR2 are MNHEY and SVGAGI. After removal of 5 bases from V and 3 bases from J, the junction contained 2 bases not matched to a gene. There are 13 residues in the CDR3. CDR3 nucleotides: TGTGCCAGCAGTAGGGACAGGGTCTACGAGCAGTACTTC. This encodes CASSRDRVYEQYF.

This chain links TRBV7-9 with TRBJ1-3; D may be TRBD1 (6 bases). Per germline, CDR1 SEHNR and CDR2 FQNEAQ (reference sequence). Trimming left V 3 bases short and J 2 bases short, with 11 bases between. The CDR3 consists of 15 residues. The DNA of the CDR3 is TGTGCCAGCAGCTTTTGGTCAGGGGCTGGAAACACCATATATTTT. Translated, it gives CASSFWSGAGNTIYF.

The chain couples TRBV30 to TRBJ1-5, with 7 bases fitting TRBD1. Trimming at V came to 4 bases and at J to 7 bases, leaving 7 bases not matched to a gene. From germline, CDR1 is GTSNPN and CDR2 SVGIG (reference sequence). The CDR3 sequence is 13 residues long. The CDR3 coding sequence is TGTGCCTGGAATACAGGGGAGTACCAGCCCCAGCATTTT. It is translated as CAWNTGEYQPQHF.

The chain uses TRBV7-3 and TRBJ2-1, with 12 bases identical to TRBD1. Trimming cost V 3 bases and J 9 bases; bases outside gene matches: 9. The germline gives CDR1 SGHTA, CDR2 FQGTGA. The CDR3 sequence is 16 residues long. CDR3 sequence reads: CASSLGGQGAYGEQFF. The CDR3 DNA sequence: TGTGCCAGCAGCTTGGGGGGACAGGGGGCCTACGGTGAGCAGTTCTTC.

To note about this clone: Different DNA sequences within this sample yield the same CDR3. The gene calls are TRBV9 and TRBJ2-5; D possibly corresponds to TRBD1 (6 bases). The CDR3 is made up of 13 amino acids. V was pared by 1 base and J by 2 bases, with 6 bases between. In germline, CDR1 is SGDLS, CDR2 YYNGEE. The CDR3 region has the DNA TGTGCCAGCAGCGTAAGGGGGCAAGAGACCCAGTACTTC. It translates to CASSVRGQETQYF.

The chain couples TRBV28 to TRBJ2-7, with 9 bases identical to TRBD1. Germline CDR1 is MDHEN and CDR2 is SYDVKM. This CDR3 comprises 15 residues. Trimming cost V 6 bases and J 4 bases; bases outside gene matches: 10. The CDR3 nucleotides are TGTGCCAGCAGGATCTCCGGGACAGGGCGGTACGAGCAGTACTTC. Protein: CASRISGTGRYEQYF.

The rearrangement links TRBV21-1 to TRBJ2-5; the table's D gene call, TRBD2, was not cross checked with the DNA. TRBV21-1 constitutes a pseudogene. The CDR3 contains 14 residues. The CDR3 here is CASSKEAARETQYF. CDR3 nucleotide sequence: TGTGCCAGCAGCAAAGAGGCGGCTAGGGAGACCCAGTACTTC.

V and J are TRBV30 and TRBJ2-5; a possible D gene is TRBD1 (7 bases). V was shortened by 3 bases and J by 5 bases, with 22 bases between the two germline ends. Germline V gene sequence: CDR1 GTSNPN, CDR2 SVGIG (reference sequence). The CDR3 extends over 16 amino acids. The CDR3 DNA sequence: TGTGCCTGGAGGGGGGGATCAGGGGGTGAGGGGGAGACCCAGTACTTC. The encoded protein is CAWRGGSGGEGETQYF.

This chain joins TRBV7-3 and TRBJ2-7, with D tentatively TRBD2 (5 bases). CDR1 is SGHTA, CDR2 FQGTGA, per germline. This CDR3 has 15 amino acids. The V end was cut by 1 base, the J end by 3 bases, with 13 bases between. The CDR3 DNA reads TGTGCCAGCAGCTTAAGAGCCGGGAAGAACTACGAGCAGTACTTC. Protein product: CASSLRAGKNYEQYF. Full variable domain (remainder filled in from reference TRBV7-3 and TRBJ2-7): GAGVSQTPSNKVTEKGKYVELRCDPISGHTALYWYRQSLGQGPEFLIYFQGTGAADDSGLPNDRFFAVRPEGSVSTLKIQRTERGDSAVYLCASSLRAGKNYEQYFGPGTRLTVT.

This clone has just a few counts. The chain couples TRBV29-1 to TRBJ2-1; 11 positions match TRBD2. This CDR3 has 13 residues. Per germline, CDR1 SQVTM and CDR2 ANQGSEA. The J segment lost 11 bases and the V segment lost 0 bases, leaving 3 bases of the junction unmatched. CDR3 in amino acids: CSVEETSGTKQFF. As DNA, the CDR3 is TGCAGCGTTGAAGAGACTAGCGGGACTAAGCAGTTCTTC.

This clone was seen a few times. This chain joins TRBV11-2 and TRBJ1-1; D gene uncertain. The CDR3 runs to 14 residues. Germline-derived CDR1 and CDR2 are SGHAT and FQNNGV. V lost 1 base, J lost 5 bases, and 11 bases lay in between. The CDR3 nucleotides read TGTGCCAGCAGCTTAGTTCTAGGTGGTACTGAAGCTTTCTTT. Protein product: CASSLVLGGTEAFF.

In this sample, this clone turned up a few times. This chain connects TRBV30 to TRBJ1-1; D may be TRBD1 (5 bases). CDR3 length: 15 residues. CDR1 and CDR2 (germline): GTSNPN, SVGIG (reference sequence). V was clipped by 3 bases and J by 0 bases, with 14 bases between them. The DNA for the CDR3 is TGTGCCTGGAGGAGGAGGGGTCAAATGAACACTGAAGCTTTCTTT. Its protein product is CAWRRRGQMNTEAFF. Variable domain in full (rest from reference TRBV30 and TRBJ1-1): SQTIHQWPATLVQPVGSPLSLECTVEGTSNPNLYWYRQAAGRGLQLLFYSVGIGQISSEVPQNLSASRPQDRQFILSSKKLLLSDSGFYLCAWRRRGQMNTEAFFGQGTRLTVV.

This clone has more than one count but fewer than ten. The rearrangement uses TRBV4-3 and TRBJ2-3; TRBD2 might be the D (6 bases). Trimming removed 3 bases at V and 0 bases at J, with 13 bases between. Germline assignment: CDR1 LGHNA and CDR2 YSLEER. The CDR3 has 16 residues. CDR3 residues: CASSHLSGTSTDTQYF. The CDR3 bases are TGCGCCAGCAGCCACCTTAGCGGAACTAGCACAGATACGCAGTATTTT.

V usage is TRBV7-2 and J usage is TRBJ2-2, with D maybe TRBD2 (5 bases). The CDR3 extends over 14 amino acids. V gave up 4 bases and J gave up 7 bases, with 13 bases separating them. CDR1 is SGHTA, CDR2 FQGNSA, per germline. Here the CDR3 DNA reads TGTGCCAGCAGCTCCCAAGCGGCCGGCGGGGAGCTGTTTTTT. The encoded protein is CASSSQAAGGELFF.